This T cell receptor (beta chain) was identified during a study of CD8+CD57+ T cells in acquired aplastic anemia. At the level of the study: Sorted CD4+ and CD8+ cells yielded roughly 3.5 ug of DNA on average. Overall study findings and caveats: Found in both controls and patients were approximately 31 CD8+ CDR3 sequences.

It was genomic DNA that served as the template for profiling TCR beta VDJ and CDR3. In TCRdb, the reads were re-called with MiXCR into one record per CDR3 protein. The data hold under 500,000 distinct CDR3 sequences, with roughly 34% observed a single time. Those patients picked for sequencing had displayed CD8+CD57+ cell expansion on flow cytometry. All participating patients were living with severe acquired aplastic anemia. Comment on this clonotype: Antigen specificity is unknown.

V was trimmed by 4 bases and J by 5 bases, leaving 11 bases between them. This CDR3 comprises 14 residues. Per germline, CDR1 LNHDA and CDR2 SQIVND (reference sequence). The V call is TRBV19, the J call TRBJ1-4; D ambiguous. Source material: sorted CD4+, CD8+, or CD8+CD57+ T cells (not recorded which) from PBMCs. The source of this sequence is a human donor with aplastic anemia. The CDR3 spells CASSKRNQNEKLFF. Here the CDR3 DNA reads TGTGCCAGTAGTAAGAGAAACCAAAATGAAAAACTGTTTTTT.